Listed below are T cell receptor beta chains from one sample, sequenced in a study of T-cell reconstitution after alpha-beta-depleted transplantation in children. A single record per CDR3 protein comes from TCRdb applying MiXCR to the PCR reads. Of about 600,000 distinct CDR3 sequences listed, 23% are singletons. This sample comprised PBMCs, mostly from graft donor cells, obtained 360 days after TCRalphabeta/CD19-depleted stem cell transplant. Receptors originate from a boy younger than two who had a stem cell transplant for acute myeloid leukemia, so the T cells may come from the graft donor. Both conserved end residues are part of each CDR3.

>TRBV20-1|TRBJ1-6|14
CSASTGGDNSPLHF
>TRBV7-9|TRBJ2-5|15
CASSLMGGVVETQYF
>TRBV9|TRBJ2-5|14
CASSGTGTRETQYF
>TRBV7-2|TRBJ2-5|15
CASSPNVAIVETQYF
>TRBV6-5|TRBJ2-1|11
CASIRGGLQFF
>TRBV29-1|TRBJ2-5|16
CSVEVRGRGISETQYF
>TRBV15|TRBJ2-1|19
CATSRVGAGGPISYNEQFF
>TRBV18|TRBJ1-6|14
CASSYWDSNSPLHF
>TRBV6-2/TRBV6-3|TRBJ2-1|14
CASRRIGQINEQFF
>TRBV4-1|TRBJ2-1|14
CASSQPRDRGMQFF
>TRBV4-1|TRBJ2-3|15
CASSRDSTSTDTQYF
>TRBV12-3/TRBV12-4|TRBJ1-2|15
CASRPQIASNYGYTF
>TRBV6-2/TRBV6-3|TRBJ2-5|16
CASSYRLGGTQETQYF
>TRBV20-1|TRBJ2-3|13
CSAPPVGTDTQYF
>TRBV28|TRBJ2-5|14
CASSLGRPKETQYF
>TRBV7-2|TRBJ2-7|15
CASSSGGPSSYEQYF
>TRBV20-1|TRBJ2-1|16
CSARESVAGEYNEQFF
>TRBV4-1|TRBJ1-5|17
CASSQVITDRGNQPQHF
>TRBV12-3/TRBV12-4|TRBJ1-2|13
CASSFSTNYGYTF
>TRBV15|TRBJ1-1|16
CATSRVWGGRVTEAFF
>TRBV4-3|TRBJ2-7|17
CASSQDRGTGLTYEQYF
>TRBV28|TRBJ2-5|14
CASSLMGRGPTQYF
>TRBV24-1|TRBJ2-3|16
CATSQTTRLSTDTQYF
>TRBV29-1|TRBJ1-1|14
CSVVVQGWDTEAFF
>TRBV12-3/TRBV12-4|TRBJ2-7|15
CASSLGTAISYEQYF
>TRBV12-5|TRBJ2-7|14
CASGPGTGGYEQYF
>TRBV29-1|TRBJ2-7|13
CSARTGKDYEQYF
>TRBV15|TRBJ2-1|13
CATSRDPRNEQFF
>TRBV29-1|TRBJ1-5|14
CSVPDRYSNQPQHF
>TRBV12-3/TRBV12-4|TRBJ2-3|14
CASSPVLSTDTQYF
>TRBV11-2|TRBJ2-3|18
CASSYPGSGGAATDTQYF
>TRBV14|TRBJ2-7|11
CASSQGYEQYF
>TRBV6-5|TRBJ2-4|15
CASSYSILAKNIQYF
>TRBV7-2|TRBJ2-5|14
CASSLLARRETQYF